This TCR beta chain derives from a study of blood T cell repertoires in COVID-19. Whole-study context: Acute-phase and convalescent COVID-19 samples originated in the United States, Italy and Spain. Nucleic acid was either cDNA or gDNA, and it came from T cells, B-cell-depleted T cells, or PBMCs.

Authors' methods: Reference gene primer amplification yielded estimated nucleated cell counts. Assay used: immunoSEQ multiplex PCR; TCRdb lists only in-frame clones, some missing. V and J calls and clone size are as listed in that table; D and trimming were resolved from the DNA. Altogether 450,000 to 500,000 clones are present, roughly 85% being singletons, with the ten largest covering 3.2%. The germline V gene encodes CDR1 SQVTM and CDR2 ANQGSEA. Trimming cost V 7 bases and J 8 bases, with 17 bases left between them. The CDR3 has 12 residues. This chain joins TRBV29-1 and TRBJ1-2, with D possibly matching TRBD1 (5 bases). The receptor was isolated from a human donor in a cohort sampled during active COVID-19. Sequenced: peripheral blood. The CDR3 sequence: CSAGWGGLGYTF. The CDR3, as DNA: TGCAGCGCCGGTTGGGGGGGGTTGGGCTACACCTTC.